The 15 T cell receptor beta chains presented below share a single source sample, sequenced in a study of shared clonotypes between healthy human individuals. TCRdb's copy holds only in-frame clones and misses some; the assay was immunoSEQ multiplex PCR. This table holds roughly 2,300,000 clones, around 93% found once. The specimen was naive CD4+ T cells from PBMCs. Described subset: CD45RA+ positively selected. These receptors were collected from a man between 18 and 29 years old in good health. Some clones in this sample may be carry-over from other donors' samples.

A word on this clone: Other nucleotide sequences from this sample produce the same CDR3. The chain has TRBV5-1 and TRBJ2-1; tentatively, D is TRBD2 (6 bases). CDR3 length: 13 residues. Trimming removed 0 bases at V and 7 bases at J, with 8 bases between. CDR1 and CDR2 from the germline V gene are SGHRS and YFSETQ. The CDR3 DNA reads TGCGCCAGCAGCTTGGGCGGGGTAAATGAGCAGTTCTTC. Translated: CASSLGGVNEQFF. Full variable domain (outside the CDR3, taken from reference TRBV5-1 and TRBJ2-1): KAGVTQTPRYLIKTRGQQVTLSCSPISGHRSVSWYQQTPGQGLQFLFEYFSETQRNKGNFPGRFSGRQFSNSRSEMNVSTLELGDSALYLCASSLGGVNEQFFGPGTRLTVL.

The chain couples TRBV6-1 to TRBJ1-4; D uncertain. The V and J ends lost 8 bases and 4 bases respectively, with 5 bases between them. CDR1 and CDR2 (germline): MNHNS, SASEGT. The CDR3 totals 11 residues. The CDR3 bases are TGTGCCAGCCAATTTAATGAAAAACTGTTTTTT. This gives the protein CASQFNEKLFF.

The chain uses TRBV28 and TRBJ1-5; possibly TRBD1 for D (6 bases). In germline, CDR1 is MDHEN, CDR2 SYDVKM. The CDR3 extends over 12 amino acids. The V end lost 5 bases, the J end lost 5 bases, and 7 bases lay between the germline ends. The CDR3, as DNA: TGTGCCAGCAGTCAGGGGCATCAGCCCCAGCATTTT. Encoded protein: CASSQGHQPQHF.

This chain uses TRBV29-1 with TRBJ1-1; D unclear. The V and J ends lost 7 bases and 4 bases respectively, with 16 bases between them. Per germline, CDR1 SQVTM and CDR2 ANQGSEA. The length of the CDR3 is 13 residues. Here the CDR3 reads CSGGGRASTEAFF. CDR3 DNA sequence: TGCAGCGGGGGAGGGAGGGCGAGCACTGAAGCTTTCTTT.

The rearrangement uses TRBV18 and TRBJ2-3; the match to TRBD1 covers 7 bases. The V gene's germline CDR1 is KGHSH and CDR2 LQKENI. V gave up 1 base and J gave up 0 bases; unmatched junction bases: 1. The CDR3 loop spans 15 amino acids. The CDR3 coding sequence is TGTGCCAGCTCACCACGCAGGGGGAGCACAGATACGCAGTATTTT. As protein: CASSPRRGSTDTQYF.

This sequence joins TRBV11-2 and TRBJ1-5, with 10 positions matching TRBD1. The CDR3 consists of 17 residues. V gave up 2 bases and J gave up 2 bases; unmatched junction bases: 6. Germline V gene sequence: CDR1 SGHAT, CDR2 FQNNGV. The chain's CDR3 is CASSLYLGTGGNQPQHF. The DNA for the CDR3 is TGTGCCAGCAGCTTATATTTAGGGACAGGGGGCAATCAGCCCCAGCATTTT.

In this sample, this clone turned up once. The chain carries TRBV5-6 and TRBJ2-3; 11 bases fit TRBD1. The CDR3 extends over 15 amino acids. Trimming at V came to 5 bases and at J to 1 base, leaving 3 bases not matched to a gene. Germline V gives CDR1 SGHDT, CDR2 YYEEEE. CDR3 nucleotides: TGTGCCAGCAGAGGACAGGGGGCTGGCACAGATACGCAGTATTTT. This sequence encodes CASRGQGAGTDTQYF. Complete variable domain (other parts from reference TRBV5-6 and TRBJ2-3): DAGVTQSPTHLIKTRGQQVTLRCSPKSGHDTVSWYQQALGQGPQFIFQYYEEEERQRGNFPDRFSGHQFPNYSSELNVNALLLGDSALYLCASRGQGAGTDTQYFGPGTRLTVL.

V usage is TRBV15 and J usage is TRBJ2-3; perhaps TRBD1 as D (6 bases). Germline V gene data show CDR1 as LNHNV and CDR2 as YYDKDF (reference sequence). The CDR3 loop spans 15 amino acids. V lost 5 bases and J lost 4, with 16 bases in between. The CDR3 spells CATSQKQGGADTQYF. DNA for the CDR3: TGTGCCACCAGCCAAAAACAGGGTGGTGCAGATACGCAGTATTTT.

This rearrangement joins TRBV6-1 to TRBJ1-4, with no clear D. The CDR3 totals 15 residues. V dropped 3 bases and J dropped 1 base, with 9 bases sitting between them. Germline V CDR1 and CDR2: MNHNS, SASEGT. As DNA, the CDR3 is TGTGCCAGCAGTGAGGGTGGCAGAACTAATGAAAAACTGTTTTTT. This encodes CASSEGGRTNEKLFF.

The V call is TRBV5-1, the J call TRBJ2-6, with TRBD1 matching over 7 bases. The germline V gene has CDR1 SGHRS and CDR2 YFSETQ. This CDR3 has 19 amino acids. J was trimmed by 0 bases and V by 4 bases; bases with no gene match: 13. The CDR3 loop is CASSRDPTGASSGANVLTF. The CDR3 coding sequence is TGCGCCAGCAGCCGCGACCCCACAGGGGCTAGCTCTGGGGCCAACGTCCTGACTTTC.

The chain is built from TRBV15 and TRBJ1-4, with D unclear. V lost 0 bases, J lost 7 bases, and 15 bases lay in between. The CDR3 sequence is 16 residues long. The germline V gene has CDR1 LNHNV and CDR2 YYDKDF (reference sequence). The CDR3 DNA is TGTGCCACCAGCAGAGATTTGTCGGGAGGTGGTGAAAAACTGTTTTTT. Its protein is CATSRDLSGGGEKLFF. Looking up the rest from reference TRBV15 and TRBJ1-4 gives the full variable domain: DAMVIQNPRYQVTQFGKPVTLSCSQTLNHNVMYWYQQKSSQAPKLLFHYYDKDFNNEADTPDNFQSRRPNTSFCFLDIRSPGLGDTAMYLCATSRDLSGGGEKLFFGSGTQLSVL.

The J gene is TRBJ2-2, the V gene TRBV28; 7 nucleotides line up with TRBD1. CDR1 is MDHEN and CDR2 is SYDVKM in the germline V gene. This CDR3 spans 14 amino acids. V lost 3 bases, J lost 6 bases, and 4 bases stayed unmatched. In nucleotides, the CDR3 is TGTGCCAGCAGTTTTTACAGGGGTTCCGGGGAGCTGTTTTTT. Translating it yields CASSFYRGSGELFF.

The chain has TRBV18 and TRBJ2-5; 7 nucleotides line up with TRBD2. This CDR3 spans 15 amino acids. Germline V gives CDR1 KGHSH, CDR2 LQKENI. V was pared by 2 bases and J by 5 bases, with 8 bases of the junction left unmatched. In DNA form, the CDR3 reads TGTGCCAGCTCACCAACCGGGGGAGGGAAGGAGACCCAGTACTTC. As protein: CASSPTGGGKETQYF. Full variable domain (outside the CDR3, taken from reference TRBV18 and TRBJ2-5): NAGVMQNPRHLVRRRGQEARLRCSPMKGHSHVYWYRQLPEEGLKFMVYLQKENIIDESGMPKERFSAEFPKEGPSILRIQQVVRGDSAAYFCASSPTGGGKETQYFGPGTRLLVL.

The chain joins TRBV5-6 to TRBJ1-2; D ambiguous. Looked up from germline, CDR1 is SGHDT and CDR2 is YYEEEE. Trimming shortened V by 0 bases and J by 1 base, and 10 bases separated the two germline ends. The CDR3 length is 15 residues. The CDR3 loop reads CASSLAQWNNYGYTF. Written as DNA, the CDR3 is TGTGCCAGCAGCTTGGCCCAATGGAATAACTATGGCTACACCTTC.

The chain is built from TRBV7-9 and TRBJ1-3; D gene uncertain. V gave up 4 bases and J gave up 9 bases, with 16 bases separating them. The CDR3 sequence is 14 residues long. CDR1 and CDR2 from the germline V gene are SEHNR and FQNEAQ (reference sequence). CDR3 nucleotides: TGTGCCAGCAGCTCGTCGACCGATTTGGGCACCATATATTTT. Protein: CASSSSTDLGTIYF.